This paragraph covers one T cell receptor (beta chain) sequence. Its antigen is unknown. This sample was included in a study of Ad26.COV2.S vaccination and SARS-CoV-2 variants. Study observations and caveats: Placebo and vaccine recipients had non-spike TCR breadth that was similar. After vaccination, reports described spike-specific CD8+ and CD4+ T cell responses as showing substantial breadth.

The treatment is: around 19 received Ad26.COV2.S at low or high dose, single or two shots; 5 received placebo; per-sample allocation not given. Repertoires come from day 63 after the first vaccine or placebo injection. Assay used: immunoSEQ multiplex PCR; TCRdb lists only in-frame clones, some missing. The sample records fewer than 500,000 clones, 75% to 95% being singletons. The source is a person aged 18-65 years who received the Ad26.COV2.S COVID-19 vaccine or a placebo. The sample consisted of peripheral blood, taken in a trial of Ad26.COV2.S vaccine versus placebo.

The CDR3 coding sequence is TGTGCCAGTAGTATAGGTCAGGGGGCGACGGGCGCCGGGGAGCTGTTTTTT. This translates into CASSIGQGATGAGELFF. The gene calls are TRBV19 and TRBJ2-2, with 8 bases aligning to TRBD1. V shed 1 base, J shed 6 bases, and the junction held 10 bases outside the gene matches. The CDR3 sequence is 17 residues long. Germline V gene lookup returns CDR1 LNHDA and CDR2 SQIVND (reference sequence).